This T cell receptor beta chain derives from a study of blood T cell repertoires in COVID-19. Looking at the study overall: Samples came from the United States, Italy and Spain, spanning acute and convalescent COVID-19. PBMCs, B-cell-depleted T cells, or T cells were the source of the cDNA or gDNA that made up the material.

Enrolment of Seattle patients took place during active infection, and they were followed longitudinally. The method was immunoSEQ multiplex PCR; TCRdb's version includes in-frame clones alone and lacks a portion of them. The sample has 220,000 or so clones; about 81% are singletons. Germline-derived CDR1 and CDR2 are MNHEY and SMNVEV (reference sequence). The CDR3 is made up of 15 amino acids. V shed 3 bases and J shed 4 bases, with 10 bases lying between them. The chain combines TRBV27 with TRBJ1-6, with D perhaps TRBD1 (5 bases). This receptor was identified in a woman of 80 years or more with COVID-19, enrolled during active disease. What was sequenced was peripheral blood. The DNA for the CDR3 is TGTGCCAGCAGTTTTTCCCGGGGGTATAATTCACCCCTCCACTTT. It codes for CASSFSRGYNSPLHF.